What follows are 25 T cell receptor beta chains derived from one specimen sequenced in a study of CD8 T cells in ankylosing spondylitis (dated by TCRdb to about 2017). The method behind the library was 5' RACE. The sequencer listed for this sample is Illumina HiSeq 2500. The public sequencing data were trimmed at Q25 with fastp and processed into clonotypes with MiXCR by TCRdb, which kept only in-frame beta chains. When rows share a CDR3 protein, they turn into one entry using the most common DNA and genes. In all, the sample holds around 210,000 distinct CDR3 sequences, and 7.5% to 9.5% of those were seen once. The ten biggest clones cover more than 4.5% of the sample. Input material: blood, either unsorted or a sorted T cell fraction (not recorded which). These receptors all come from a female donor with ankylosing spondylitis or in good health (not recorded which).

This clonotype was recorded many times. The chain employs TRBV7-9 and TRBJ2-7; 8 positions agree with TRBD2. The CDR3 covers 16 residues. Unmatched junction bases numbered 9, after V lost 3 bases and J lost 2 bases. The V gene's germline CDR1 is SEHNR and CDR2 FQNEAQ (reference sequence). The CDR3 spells CASSFPSSGPTYEQYF. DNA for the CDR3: TGTGCCAGCAGCTTCCCCTCTAGCGGGCCCACCTACGAGCAGTACTTC.

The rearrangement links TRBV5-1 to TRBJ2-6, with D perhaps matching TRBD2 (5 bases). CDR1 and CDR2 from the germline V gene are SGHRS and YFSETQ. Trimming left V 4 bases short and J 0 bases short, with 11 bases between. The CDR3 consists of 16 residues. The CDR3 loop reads CASSPRSDSGANVLTF. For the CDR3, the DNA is TGCGCCAGCAGCCCCCGTAGCGACTCTGGGGCCAACGTCCTGACTTTC.

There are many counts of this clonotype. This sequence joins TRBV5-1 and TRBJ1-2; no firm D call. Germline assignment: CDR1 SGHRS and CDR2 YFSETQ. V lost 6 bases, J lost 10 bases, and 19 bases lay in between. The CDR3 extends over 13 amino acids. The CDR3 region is CASNPGLTDDYTF. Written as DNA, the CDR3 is TGCGCCAGCAACCCCGGACTGACGGATGACTACACCTTC.

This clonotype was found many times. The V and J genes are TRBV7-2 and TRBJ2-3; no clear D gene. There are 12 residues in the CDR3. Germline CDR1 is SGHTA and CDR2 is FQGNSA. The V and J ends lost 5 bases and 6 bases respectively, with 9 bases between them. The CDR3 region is CASSVDLDTQYF. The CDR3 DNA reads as TGTGCCAGCAGCGTCGACTTGGATACGCAGTATTTT.

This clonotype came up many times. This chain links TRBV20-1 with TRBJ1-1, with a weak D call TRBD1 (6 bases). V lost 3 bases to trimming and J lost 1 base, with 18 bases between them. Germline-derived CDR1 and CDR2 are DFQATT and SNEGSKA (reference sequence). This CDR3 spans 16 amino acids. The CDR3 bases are TGCAGTGCTAGTCCACCAGGGGACCTTCGGAACACTGAAGCTTTCTTT. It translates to CSASPPGDLRNTEAFF.

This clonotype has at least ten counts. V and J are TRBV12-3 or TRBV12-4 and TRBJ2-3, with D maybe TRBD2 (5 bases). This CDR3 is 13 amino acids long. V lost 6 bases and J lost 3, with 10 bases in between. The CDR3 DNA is TGTGCCAGCAGGCCAACGGGGACAGATACGCAGTATTTT. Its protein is CASRPTGTDTQYF.

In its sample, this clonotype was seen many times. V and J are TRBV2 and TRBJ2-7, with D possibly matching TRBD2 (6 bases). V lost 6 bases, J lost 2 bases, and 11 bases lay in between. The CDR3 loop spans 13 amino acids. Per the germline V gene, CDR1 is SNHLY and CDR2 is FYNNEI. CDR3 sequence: CASRGLSPYEQYF. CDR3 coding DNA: TGTGCCAGCAGGGGACTCTCGCCCTACGAGCAGTACTTC.

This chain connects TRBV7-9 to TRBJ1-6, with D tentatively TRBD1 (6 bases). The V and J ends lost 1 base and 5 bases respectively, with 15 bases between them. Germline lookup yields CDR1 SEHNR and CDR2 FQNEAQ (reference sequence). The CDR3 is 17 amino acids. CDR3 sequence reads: CASSLVGALRDNSPLHF. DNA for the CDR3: TGTGCCAGCAGCTTAGTGGGGGCCTTAAGGGATAATTCACCCCTCCACTTT.

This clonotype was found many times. This CDR3 is CASSESGLVEAFF. The CDR3, as DNA: TGTGCCAGCAGCGAGTCGGGGCTGGTTGAAGCTTTCTTT. The rearrangement joins TRBV7-2 to TRBJ1-1; the D gene is possibly TRBD1 (5 bases). The germline V gene has CDR1 SGHTA and CDR2 FQGNSA. The CDR3 runs 13 residues. V was trimmed by 5 bases and J by 7 bases, leaving 14 bases between them. The complete variable domain, with remaining parts taken from reference TRBV7-2 and TRBJ1-1, reads GAGVSQSPSNKVTEKGKDVELRCDPISGHTALYWYRQSLGQGLEFLIYFQGNSAPDKSGLPSDRFSAERTGGSVSTLTIQRTQQEDSAVYLCASSESGLVEAFFGQGTRLTVV.

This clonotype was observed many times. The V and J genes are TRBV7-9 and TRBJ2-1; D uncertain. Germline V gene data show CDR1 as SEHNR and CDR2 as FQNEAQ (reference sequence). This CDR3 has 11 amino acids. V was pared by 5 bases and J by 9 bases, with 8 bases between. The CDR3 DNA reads TGTGCCAGCAGCCCCTTATTTGAGCAGTTCTTC. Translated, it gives CASSPLFEQFF.

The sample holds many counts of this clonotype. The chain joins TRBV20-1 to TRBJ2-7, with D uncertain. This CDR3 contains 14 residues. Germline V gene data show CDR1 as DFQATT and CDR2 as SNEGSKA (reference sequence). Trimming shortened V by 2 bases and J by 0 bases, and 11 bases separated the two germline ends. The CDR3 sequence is CSARSPASSYEQYF. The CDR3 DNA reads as TGCAGTGCTAGAAGTCCGGCGAGCTCCTACGAGCAGTACTTC.

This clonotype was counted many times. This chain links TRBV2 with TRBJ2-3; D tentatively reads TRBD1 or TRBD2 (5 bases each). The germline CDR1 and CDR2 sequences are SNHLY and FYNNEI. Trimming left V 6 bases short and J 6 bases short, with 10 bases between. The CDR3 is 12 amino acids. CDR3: CASRGVGDTQYF. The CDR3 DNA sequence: TGTGCCAGCAGGGGGGTAGGGGATACGCAGTATTTT.

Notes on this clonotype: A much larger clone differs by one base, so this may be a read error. The chain's CDR3 is CANSSTDWGETQYF. The CDR3 DNA is TGTGCCAACAGTTCGACCGATTGGGGGGAGACCCAGTACTTC. The chain couples TRBV28 to TRBJ2-5, with D perhaps matching TRBD1 or TRBD2 (5 bases each). Per the germline V gene, CDR1 is MDHEN and CDR2 is SYDVKM. CDR3 size: 14 residues.

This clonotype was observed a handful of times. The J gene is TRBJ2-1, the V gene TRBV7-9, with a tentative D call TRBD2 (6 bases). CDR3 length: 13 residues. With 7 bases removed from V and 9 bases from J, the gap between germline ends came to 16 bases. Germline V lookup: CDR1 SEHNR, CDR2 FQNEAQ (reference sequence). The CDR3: CASTPPRDSEQFF. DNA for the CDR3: TGTGCCAGCACTCCTCCCCGGGACTCTGAGCAGTTCTTC.

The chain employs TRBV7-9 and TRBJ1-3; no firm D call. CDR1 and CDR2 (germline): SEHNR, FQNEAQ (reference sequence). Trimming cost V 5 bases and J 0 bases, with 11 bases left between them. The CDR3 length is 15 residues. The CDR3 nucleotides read TGTGCCAGCAGCCCGAACTCGGACTCTGGAAACACCATATATTTT. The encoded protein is CASSPNSDSGNTIYF.

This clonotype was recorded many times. CDR3 coding DNA: TGTGCCACCAGTGATTTGCTGAGGGGGAGGGCCCAGGATGAGCAGTTCTTC. Translated, it gives CATSDLLRGRAQDEQFF. V and J are TRBV24-1 and TRBJ2-1; D may be TRBD2 (7 bases). The CDR3 covers 17 residues. Germline V gene lookup returns CDR1 KGHDR and CDR2 SFDVKD. The germline V and J ends were trimmed by 0 bases and 8 bases, with 19 bases remaining between them.

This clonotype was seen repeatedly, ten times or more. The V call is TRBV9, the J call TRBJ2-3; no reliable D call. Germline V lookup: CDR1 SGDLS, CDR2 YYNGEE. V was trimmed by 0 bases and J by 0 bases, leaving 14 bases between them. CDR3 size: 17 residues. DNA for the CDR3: TGTGCCAGCAGCGTAGGGAGATCGACTCCGAGCACAGATACGCAGTATTTT. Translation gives CASSVGRSTPSTDTQYF.

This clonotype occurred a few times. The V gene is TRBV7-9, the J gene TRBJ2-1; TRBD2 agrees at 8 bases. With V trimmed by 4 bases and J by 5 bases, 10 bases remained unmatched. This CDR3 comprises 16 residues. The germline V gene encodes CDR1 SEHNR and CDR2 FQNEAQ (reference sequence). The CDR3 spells CASSSSKRLANNEQFF. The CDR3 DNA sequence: TGTGCCAGCAGCTCCTCTAAGAGACTAGCGAACAATGAGCAGTTCTTC.

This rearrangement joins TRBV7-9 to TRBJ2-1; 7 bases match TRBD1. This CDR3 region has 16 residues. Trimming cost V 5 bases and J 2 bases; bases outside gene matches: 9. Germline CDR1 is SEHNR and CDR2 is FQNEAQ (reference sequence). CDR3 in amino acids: CASSIGQAPTYNEQFF. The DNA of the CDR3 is TGTGCCAGCAGCATCGGACAGGCGCCCACCTACAATGAGCAGTTCTTC.

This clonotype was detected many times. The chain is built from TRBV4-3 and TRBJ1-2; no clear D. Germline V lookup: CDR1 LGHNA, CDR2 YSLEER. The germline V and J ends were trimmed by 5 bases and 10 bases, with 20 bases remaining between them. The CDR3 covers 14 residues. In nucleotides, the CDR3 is TGCGCCAGCAGCTCCCCCGATTCTAGGGAAATCTACACCTTC. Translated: CASSSPDSREIYTF.

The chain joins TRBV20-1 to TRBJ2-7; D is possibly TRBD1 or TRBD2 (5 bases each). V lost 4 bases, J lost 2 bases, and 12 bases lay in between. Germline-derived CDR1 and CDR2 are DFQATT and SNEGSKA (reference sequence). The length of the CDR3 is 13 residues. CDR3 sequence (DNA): TGCAGTGCTACGGGGCAGGACGCCTACGAGCAGTACTTC. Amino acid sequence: CSATGQDAYEQYF.

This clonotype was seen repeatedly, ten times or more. The CDR3 sequence is CASSTRSGTGLFDEQFF. CDR3 coding DNA: TGTGCCAGCAGCACCCGTTCCGGGACAGGGCTCTTTGATGAGCAGTTCTTC. V gene TRBV7-2 combines with J gene TRBJ2-1; 9 bases map to TRBD1. V shed 5 bases and J 8 bases; nucleotides not matched to a gene: 16. Germline CDR1 and CDR2: SGHTA and FQGNSA. This CDR3 is built from 17 residues.

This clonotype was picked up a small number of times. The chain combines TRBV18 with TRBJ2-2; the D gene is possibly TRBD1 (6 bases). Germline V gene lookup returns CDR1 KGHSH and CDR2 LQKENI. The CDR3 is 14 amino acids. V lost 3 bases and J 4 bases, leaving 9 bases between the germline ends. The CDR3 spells CASSPQGSTGELFF. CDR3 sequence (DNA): TGTGCCAGCTCACCGCAGGGGTCCACCGGGGAGCTGTTTTTT.

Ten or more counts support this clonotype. For the CDR3, the DNA is TGTGCCACCAGTGACCCCCAAGCGGGAGGGAGAAATGAGCAGTTCTTC. Translating it yields CATSDPQAGGRNEQFF. The rearrangement uses TRBV24-1 and TRBJ2-1; 10 nucleotides match TRBD2. The CDR3 is 16 amino acids. V was clipped by 4 bases and J by 7 bases; unmatched bases: 9. The germline V gene has CDR1 KGHDR and CDR2 SFDVKD.

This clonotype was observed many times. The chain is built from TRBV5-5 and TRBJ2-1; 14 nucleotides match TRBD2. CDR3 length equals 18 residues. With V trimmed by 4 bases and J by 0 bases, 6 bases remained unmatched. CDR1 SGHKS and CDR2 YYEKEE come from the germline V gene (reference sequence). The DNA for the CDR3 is TGTGCCAGCAGCCCGGGACTAGCGGGAGTTGTCTCCTACAATGAGCAGTTCTTC. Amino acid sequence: CASSPGLAGVVSYNEQFF.